The TCR beta chain described here comes from a study of graft-versus-host responses after intestinal transplantation. Looking at the study overall: Each transplant was multivisceral, liver-intestinal, or isolated intestinal. Anti-thymocyte globulin was used for induction in all recipients, who then took tacrolimus and steroids for approximately 3 years.

Concerning this clone: Antigen specificity is unknown.

Unmatched junction bases numbered 5, after V lost 0 bases and J lost 0 bases. The CDR3 extends over 17 amino acids. The V gene's germline CDR1 is LNHDA and CDR2 SQIVND (reference sequence). Study-wide results and caveats: Among recipient marrow samples, GvH clones were found; some appeared first in ileum or blood. In patients with graft-donor T cell macrochimerism, allograft graft-versus-host to host-versus-graft clonal ratios were high.

The assay was immunoSEQ multiplex PCR, and TCRdb's table has in-frame clones only and misses some. The table records tens of thousands of clones, around 94% of them present only once. The sequences come from PBMCs, collected 156 days after intestinal transplant. This TCR was recovered from a human patient who received an intestinal transplant, so some T cells may come from the graft donor. J is TRBJ1-3 and V is TRBV19; 7 bases match TRBD1. The CDR3, as DNA: TGTGCCAGTAGTATAGACCTCCGGACAGGCTCTGGAAACACCATATATTTT. Its protein product is CASSIDLRTGSGNTIYF.